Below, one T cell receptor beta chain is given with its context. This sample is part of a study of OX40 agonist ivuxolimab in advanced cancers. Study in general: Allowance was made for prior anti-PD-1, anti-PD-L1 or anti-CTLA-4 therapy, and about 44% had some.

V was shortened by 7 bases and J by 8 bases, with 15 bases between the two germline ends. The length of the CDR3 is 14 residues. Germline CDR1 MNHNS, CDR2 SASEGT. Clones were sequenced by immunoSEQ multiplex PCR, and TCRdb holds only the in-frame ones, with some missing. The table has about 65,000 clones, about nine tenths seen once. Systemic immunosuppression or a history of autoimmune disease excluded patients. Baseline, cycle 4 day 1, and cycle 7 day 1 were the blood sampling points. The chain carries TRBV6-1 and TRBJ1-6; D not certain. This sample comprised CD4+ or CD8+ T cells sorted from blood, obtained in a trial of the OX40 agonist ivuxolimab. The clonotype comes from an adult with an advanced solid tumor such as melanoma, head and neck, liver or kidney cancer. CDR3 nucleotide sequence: TGTGCCAGCAAGCCGGTGGTCTTGGATTCACCCCTCCACTTT. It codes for CASKPVVLDSPLHF.